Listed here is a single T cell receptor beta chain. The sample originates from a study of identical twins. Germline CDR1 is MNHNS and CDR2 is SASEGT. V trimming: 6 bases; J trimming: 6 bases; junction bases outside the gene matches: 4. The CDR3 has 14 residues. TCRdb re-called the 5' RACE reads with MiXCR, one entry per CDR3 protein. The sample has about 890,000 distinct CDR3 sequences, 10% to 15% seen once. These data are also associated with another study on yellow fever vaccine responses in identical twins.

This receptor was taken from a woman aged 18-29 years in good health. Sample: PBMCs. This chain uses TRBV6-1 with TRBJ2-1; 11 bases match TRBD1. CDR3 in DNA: TGTGCCAGCAGACCAGGGACAGGGGGCAATGAGCAGTTCTTC. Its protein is CASRPGTGGNEQFF.